The source of this T cell receptor (beta chain) is a study of CD8+ T cells in alopecia areata. General study findings and limits: Scalp and blood samples kept many expanded lesional clones throughout tofacitinib. Researchers report lesional scalp, most notably alopecia totalis/universalis, outstripped normal scalp in clonality.

The table lists this clone with a few counts. Its antigen is unknown. Sequencing used cDNA as its template, made by extracting RNA and reverse transcribing it. Assay used: immunoSEQ multiplex PCR; TCRdb lists only in-frame clones, some missing. This sample has more than 200,000 clones, with 50% to 75% found just once. Sample treatment: oral pan-JAK inhibitor, 5-10 mg twice daily. The investigators collected lesional scalp punch biopsies and peripheral blood from alopecia areata patients. V was cut by 3 bases and J by 7 bases, with 16 bases left in between. CDR3 size: 14 residues. The germline V gene encodes CDR1 SGHVS and CDR2 FQNEAQ.

Source: CD4+ T cells sorted from blood, taken at week 4, from a patient treated with tofacitinib. This chain connects TRBV7-8 to TRBJ2-7; D unclear. This TCR derives from a human donor with alopecia areata. The CDR3 bases are TGTGCCAGCAGCTTCGGCTCAGATTACGGGGAGCAGTACTTC. Translation gives CASSFGSDYGEQYF.